These T cell receptor beta chains were read from a single sample in a study of blood T cell repertoires in COVID-19. Sequenced by immunoSEQ multiplex PCR; TCRdb stores in-frame clones only, minus some. The table includes fewer than 350,000 clones, roughly 90% detected once. The sample comprised peripheral blood. These receptors were collected from a man aged 18-30 years with active or convalescent COVID-19. The CDR3 runs from the conserved cysteine through the conserved F or W. A D gene is named only where the DNA matches it firmly. Size is stated for part of the rows, as once, few or many counts, or as a class when the clone is expanded.

v_call	d_call	clone_size	j_call	cdr3_nt	cdr3_aa
TRBV6-4	-	-	TRBJ2-2	TGTGCCAGCAGTGAGGCAGCGAACACCGGGGAGCTGTTTTTT	CASSEAANTGELFF
TRBV6-5	TRBD1	-	TRBJ2-7	TGTGCCAGCAGGCCGACAGGGACCTACGAGCAGTACTTC	CASRPTGTYEQYF
TRBV5-1	TRBD2	-	TRBJ2-2	TGCGCCAGCAGCTGGCCCCGTATTTTCGGGGGGGCCAGATACACCGGGGAGCTGTTTTTT	CASSWPRIFGGARYTGELFF
TRBV5-6	TRBD2	-	TRBJ2-3	TGTGCCAGCAGCTTGAAGTTAGCGGGGACAGATACGCAGTATTTT	CASSLKLAGTDTQYF
TRBV19	-	-	TRBJ2-3	TGTGCCAGTACCCGGGGGGCCCGATTGCATCAAGATACGCAGTATTTT	CASTRGARLHQDTQYF
TRBV4-3	TRBD1	-	TRBJ1-2	TGCGCCAGCAGCCCCTCGGCAGGGGGCAGCTATGGCTACACCTTC	CASSPSAGGSYGYTF
TRBV7-9	-	-	TRBJ1-4	TGTGCCAGCAGCTTCGGAGGTATTCCAGCTACTAATGAAAAACTGTTTTTT	CASSFGGIPATNEKLFF
TRBV4-1	-	-	TRBJ1-5	TGCGCCAGCAGCCATTCCTCAGGTGGATACCAGCCCCAGCATTTT	CASSHSSGGYQPQHF
TRBV7-6	TRBD1	-	TRBJ2-5	TGTGCCAGCAGCTTAACTAAAGGGACAGATTGGGCCCAGTACTTC	CASSLTKGTDWAQYF
TRBV9	TRBD2	-	TRBJ2-3	TGTGCCAGCAGCCTATACCCGGTCGGCGGGGGGAGCACAGATACGCAGTATTTT	CASSLYPVGGGSTDTQYF
TRBV5-1	-	once	TRBJ2-3	TGCGCCAGCAGCTTGGTGTACAGGGAACCAACTGATACGCAGTATTTT	CASSLVYREPTDTQYF
TRBV7-9	-	-	TRBJ1-6	TGTGCCAGCAGCCAAAACGAGGCATCCCCTTCACCCCTCCACTTT	CASSQNEASPSPLHF
TRBV9	-	once	TRBJ2-3	TGTGCCAGCAGCGTAGGCGGTGCCCCCTCCGATACGCAGTATTTT	CASSVGGAPSDTQYF
TRBV7-2	-	few	TRBJ2-7	TGTGCCAGCAGCTCGGGGCCGGGGGTAGCCTACGAGCAGTACTTC	CASSSGPGVAYEQYF
TRBV19	-	-	TRBJ1-3	TGTGCCAGTAGTACTAACAGGGGAAACACCATATATTTT	CASSTNRGNTIYF
TRBV6-5	TRBD2	-	TRBJ2-3	TGTGCCAGCAGTTATCCCTCTAGCGGGGGGGTTCAGTATTTT	CASSYPSSGGVQYF
TRBV4-1	-	-	TRBJ1-1	TGCGCCAGCAGCCCGATTGGGAGGGGATTGAACACTGAAGCTTTCTTT	CASSPIGRGLNTEAFF
TRBV5-1	TRBD1	-	TRBJ2-7	TGCGCCAGCAGCCTGGGACAGGGGGCGAGCGAGCAGTACTTC	CASSLGQGASEQYF
TRBV3-1/TRBV3-2	-	-	TRBJ1-4	TGTGCCAGCTCCCAGGACCTTCGGGGGGGAACTAATGAAAAACTGTTTTTT	CASSQDLRGGTNEKLFF
TRBV15	-	-	TRBJ2-2	TGTGCCACCAGCAGAGATCCCTCCGAGCCCCATAACACCGGGGAGCTGTTTTTT	CATSRDPSEPHNTGELFF
TRBV12-3/TRBV12-4	-	-	TRBJ1-5	TGTGCCAGCAGCACAGGGAATCAGCCCCAGCATTTT	CASSTGNQPQHF
TRBV7-7	TRBD2	-	TRBJ2-1	TGTGCCAGCAGCCCTGGGCGTCTAGCGGGGAGAAAATACAATGAGCAGTTCTTC	CASSPGRLAGRKYNEQFF
TRBV19	TRBD1	-	TRBJ1-1	TGTGCCAGTAGTACGACAGGGACTCGGACTGAAGCTTTCTTT	CASSTTGTRTEAFF
TRBV7-8	-	-	TRBJ2-2	TGTGCCAGCCTGGGGCAGGTGGACACCGGGGAGCTGTTTTTT	CASLGQVDTGELFF
TRBV27	TRBD2	-	TRBJ2-1	TGTGCCAGCAGTTCCCGGACTAGCGGATATGAGCAGTTCTTC	CASSSRTSGYEQFF
TRBV2	TRBD2	-	TRBJ2-3	TGTGCCAGCAGTTGGACTAGCGGGGGGGCATACACAGATACGCAGTATTTT	CASSWTSGGAYTDTQYF
TRBV14	TRBD1	-	TRBJ1-2	TGTGCCAGCACCCAAGGGAGGGGGCTTTCTCCGTGGTATGGCTACACCTTC	CASTQGRGLSPWYGYTF
TRBV6-8	TRBD2	-	TRBJ2-5	TGTGCCAGCCGCCGTAGCGGGGAGCGGAAGGAGACCCAGTACTTC	CASRRSGERKETQYF
TRBV6-2/TRBV6-3	TRBD2	-	TRBJ2-3	TGTGCCAGCAGCGGGACTAGCGGGAGTACTAGCACAGATACGCAGTATTTT	CASSGTSGSTSTDTQYF
TRBV5-4	-	-	TRBJ1-3	TGTGCCAGCAGCCCGGACAGTTCTGGAAACACCATATATTTT	CASSPDSSGNTIYF
TRBV14	-	-	TRBJ2-1	TGTGCCAGCAGCCAAGCCCAGGCTTGGAACAATGAGCAGTTCTTC	CASSQAQAWNNEQFF
TRBV13	TRBD1	-	TRBJ1-1	TGTGCCAGCAGCATTAGGACAGGGACCCGAACCACTGAAGCTTTCTTT	CASSIRTGTRTTEAFF
TRBV7-8	-	-	TRBJ1-1	TGTGCCAGCAGCTTCAGGGGGAACACTGAAGCTTTCTTT	CASSFRGNTEAFF
TRBV5-6	-	-	TRBJ2-7	TGTGCCAGCAGCTTGTCAGGGGACTACGAGCAGTACTTC	CASSLSGDYEQYF
TRBV6-6	TRBD1	once	TRBJ1-5	TGTGCCAGCAGTCTAACCGCACCGGACAGGCTCCCGACCCTTAGCAATCAGCCCCAGCATTTT	CASSLTAPDRLPTLSNQPQHF
TRBV13	-	-	TRBJ2-7	TGTGCCAGCAGCTTAGCCTTGGCAGGGGGGCTCGCGGGGCAGTACTTC	CASSLALAGGLAGQYF
TRBV29-1	-	-	TRBJ1-1	TGCAGCGTTCTACAGGGTTTTTCGGGCACTGAAGCTTTCTTT	CSVLQGFSGTEAFF
TRBV5-1	TRBD1	-	TRBJ1-5	TGCGCCAGCAGCCTCGGGACAGGGGTCGATAGCAATCAGCCCCAGCATTTT	CASSLGTGVDSNQPQHF
TRBV7-8	TRBD1	-	TRBJ2-4	TGTGCCAGCAGCTATTACCCGGGACAGCAAGCCAAAAACATTCAGTACTTC	CASSYYPGQQAKNIQYF
TRBV10-3	-	-	TRBJ2-7	TGTGCCATCAGTGATAGGTCAGCGGAGTTTGCCTACGAGCAGTACTTC	CAISDRSAEFAYEQYF